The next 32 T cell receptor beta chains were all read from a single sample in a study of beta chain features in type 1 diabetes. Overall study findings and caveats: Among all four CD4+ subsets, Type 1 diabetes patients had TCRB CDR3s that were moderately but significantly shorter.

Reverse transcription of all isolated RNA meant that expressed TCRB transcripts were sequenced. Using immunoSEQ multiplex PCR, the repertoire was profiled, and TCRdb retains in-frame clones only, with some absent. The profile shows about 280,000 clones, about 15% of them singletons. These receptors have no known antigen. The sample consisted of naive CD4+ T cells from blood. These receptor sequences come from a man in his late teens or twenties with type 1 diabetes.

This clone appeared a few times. The CDR3 loop reads CAISPSGGADTQYF. CDR3 nucleotide sequence: TGTGCCATCAGCCCTAGCGGGGGTGCAGATACGCAGTATTTT. This chain uses TRBV10-3 with TRBJ2-3; 10 bases are shared with TRBD2. CDR1 is ENHRY, CDR2 SYGVKD, per germline. Trimming took 6 bases from V and 4 from J; bases not matched to a gene: 4. The CDR3 has 14 residues.

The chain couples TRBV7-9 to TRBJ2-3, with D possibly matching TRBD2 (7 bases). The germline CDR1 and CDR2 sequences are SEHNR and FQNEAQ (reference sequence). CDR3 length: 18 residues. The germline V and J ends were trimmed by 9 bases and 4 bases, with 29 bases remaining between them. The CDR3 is CASPDGAGADRASDTQYF. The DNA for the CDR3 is TGTGCCAGTCCCGACGGGGCGGGGGCCGATCGAGCATCAGATACGCAGTATTTT.

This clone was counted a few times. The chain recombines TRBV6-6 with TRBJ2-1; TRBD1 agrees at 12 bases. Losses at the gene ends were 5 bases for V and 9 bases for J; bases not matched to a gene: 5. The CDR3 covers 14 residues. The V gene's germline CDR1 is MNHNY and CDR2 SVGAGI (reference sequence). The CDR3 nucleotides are TGTGCCAGCAGTCCCGGGACAGGGGGCCGTGAGCAGTTCTTC. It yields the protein CASSPGTGGREQFF.

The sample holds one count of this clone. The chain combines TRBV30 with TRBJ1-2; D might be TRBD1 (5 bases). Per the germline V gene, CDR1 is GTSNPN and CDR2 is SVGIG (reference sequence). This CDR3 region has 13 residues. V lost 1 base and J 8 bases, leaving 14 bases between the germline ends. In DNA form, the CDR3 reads TGTGCCTGGAGTGGGGCGGGGGGACGCGGCTACACCTTC. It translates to CAWSGAGGRGYTF.

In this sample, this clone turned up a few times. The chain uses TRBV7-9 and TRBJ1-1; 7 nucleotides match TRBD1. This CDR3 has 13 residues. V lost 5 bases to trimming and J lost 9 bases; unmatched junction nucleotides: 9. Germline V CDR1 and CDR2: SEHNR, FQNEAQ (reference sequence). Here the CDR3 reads CASSGGLGQKAFF. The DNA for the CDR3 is TGTGCCAGCAGCGGGGGGTTGGGACAGAAAGCTTTCTTT.

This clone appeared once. The CDR3 here is CSVAGLSYNEQFF. CDR3 nucleotides: TGCAGCGTTGCAGGGCTCTCCTACAATGAGCAGTTCTTC. This chain joins TRBV29-1 and TRBJ2-1, with D possibly TRBD1 on 5 matching bases. V lost 4 bases and J 0 bases, leaving 7 bases between the germline ends. The CDR3 has 13 amino acids. Germline CDR1 and CDR2: SQVTM and ANQGSEA.

The CDR3 reads CASSESGGPKHF. DNA for the CDR3: TGTGCCAGCAGTGAATCGGGGGGCCCCAAGCATTTT. The chain has TRBV2 and TRBJ1-5; D may be TRBD1 (6 bases). V lost 2 bases and J lost 14, with 13 bases in between. The CDR3 runs 12 residues. From germline, CDR1 is SNHLY and CDR2 FYNNEI.

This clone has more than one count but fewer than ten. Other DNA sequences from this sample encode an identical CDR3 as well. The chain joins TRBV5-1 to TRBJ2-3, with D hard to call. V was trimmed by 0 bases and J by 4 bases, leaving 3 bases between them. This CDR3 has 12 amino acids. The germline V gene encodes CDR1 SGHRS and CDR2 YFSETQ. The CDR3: CASSLVSDTQYF. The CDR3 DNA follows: TGCGCCAGCAGCTTGGTCTCAGATACGCAGTATTTT. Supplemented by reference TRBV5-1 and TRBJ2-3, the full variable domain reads KAGVTQTPRYLIKTRGQQVTLSCSPISGHRSVSWYQQTPGQGLQFLFEYFSETQRNKGNFPGRFSGRQFSNSRSEMNVSTLELGDSALYLCASSLVSDTQYFGPGTRLTVL.

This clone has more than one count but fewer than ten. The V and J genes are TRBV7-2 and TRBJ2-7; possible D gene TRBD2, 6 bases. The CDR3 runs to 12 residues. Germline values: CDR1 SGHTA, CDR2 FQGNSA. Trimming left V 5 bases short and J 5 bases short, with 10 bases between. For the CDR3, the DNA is TGTGCCAGCAGCCCTAGGAGGGACGAGCAGTACTTC. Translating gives CASSPRRDEQYF.

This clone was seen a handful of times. The CDR3 protein is CASSPDLPAGGTDTQYF. CDR3 DNA sequence: TGTGCCAGCAGCCCAGACCTGCCAGCGGGGGGCACAGATACGCAGTATTTT. This chain uses TRBV13 with TRBJ2-3; 8 bases map to TRBD2. The CDR3 has 17 amino acids. The germline V gene has CDR1 PRHDT and CDR2 FYEKMQ (reference sequence). The V and J ends lost 5 bases and 1 base, in that order; junction bases with no gene match: 11.

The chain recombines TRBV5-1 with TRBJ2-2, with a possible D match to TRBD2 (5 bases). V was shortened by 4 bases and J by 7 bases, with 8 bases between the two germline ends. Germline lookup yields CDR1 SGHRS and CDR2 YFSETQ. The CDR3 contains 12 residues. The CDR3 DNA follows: TGCGCCAGCAGCCCCACTAGCGGGGAGCTGTTTTTT. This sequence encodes CASSPTSGELFF.

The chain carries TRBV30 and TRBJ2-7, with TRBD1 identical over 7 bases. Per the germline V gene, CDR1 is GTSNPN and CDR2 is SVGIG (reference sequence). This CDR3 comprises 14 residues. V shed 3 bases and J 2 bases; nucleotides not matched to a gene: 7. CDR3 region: CAWRSPGQPYEQYF. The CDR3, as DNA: TGTGCCTGGAGATCACCGGGACAGCCCTACGAGCAGTACTTC.

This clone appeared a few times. The CDR3 region has the DNA TGTGCCAGCAGCTTTAGACAGGGGTGGAGCCAAGAGACCCAGTACTTC. Protein: CASSFRQGWSQETQYF. The chain employs TRBV11-2 and TRBJ2-5, with 8 bases matching TRBD1. CDR3 length: 16 amino acids. The trim removed 3 bases at V and 1 base at J, leaving 7 bases unmatched. Per the germline V gene, CDR1 is SGHAT and CDR2 is FQNNGV.

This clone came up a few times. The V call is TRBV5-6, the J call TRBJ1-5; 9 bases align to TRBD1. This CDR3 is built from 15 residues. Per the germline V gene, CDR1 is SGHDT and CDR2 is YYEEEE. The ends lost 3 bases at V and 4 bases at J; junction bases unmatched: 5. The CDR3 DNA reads TGTGCCAGCAGCTGGGGGACAGGGTGGAATCAGCCCCAGCATTTT. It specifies CASSWGTGWNQPQHF.

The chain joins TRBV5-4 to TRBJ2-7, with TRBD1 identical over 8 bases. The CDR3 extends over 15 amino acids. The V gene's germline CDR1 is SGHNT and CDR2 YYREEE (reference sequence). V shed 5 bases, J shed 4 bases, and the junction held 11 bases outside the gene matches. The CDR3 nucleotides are TGTGCCAGCAGGCCACAGGGGGTTGTCGGGTACGAGCAGTACTTC. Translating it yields CASRPQGVVGYEQYF.

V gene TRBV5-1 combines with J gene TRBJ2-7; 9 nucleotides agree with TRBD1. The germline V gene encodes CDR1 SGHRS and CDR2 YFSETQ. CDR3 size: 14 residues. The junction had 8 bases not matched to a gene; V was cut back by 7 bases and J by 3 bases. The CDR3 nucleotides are TGCGCCAGCCGCGGACAGGGGCCTTTCTACGAGCAGTACTTC. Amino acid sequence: CASRGQGPFYEQYF.

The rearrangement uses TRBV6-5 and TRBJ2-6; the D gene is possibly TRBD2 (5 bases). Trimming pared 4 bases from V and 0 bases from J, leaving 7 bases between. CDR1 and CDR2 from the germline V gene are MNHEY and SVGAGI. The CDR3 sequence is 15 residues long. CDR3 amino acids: CASSSGYSGANVLTF. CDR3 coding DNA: TGTGCCAGCAGTTCGGGGTACTCTGGGGCCAACGTCCTGACTTTC.

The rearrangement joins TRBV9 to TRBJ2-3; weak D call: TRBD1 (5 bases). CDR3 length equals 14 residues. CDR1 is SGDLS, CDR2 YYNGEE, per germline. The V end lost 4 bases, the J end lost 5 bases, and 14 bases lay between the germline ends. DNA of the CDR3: TGTGCCAGCAGCCTGGGGCAGCAAGGAGATACGCAGTATTTT. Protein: CASSLGQQGDTQYF.

Here the CDR3 DNA reads TGTGCCAGTAGTCCTCTGGACATGAACTATGGCTACACCTTC. Its protein is CASSPLDMNYGYTF. This chain uses TRBV19 with TRBJ1-2; D is possibly TRBD1 (5 bases). The ends were cut back, 5 bases at V and 2 bases at J, with 12 bases in the middle. Germline CDR1 LNHDA, CDR2 SQIVND (reference sequence). CDR3 length: 14 amino acids.

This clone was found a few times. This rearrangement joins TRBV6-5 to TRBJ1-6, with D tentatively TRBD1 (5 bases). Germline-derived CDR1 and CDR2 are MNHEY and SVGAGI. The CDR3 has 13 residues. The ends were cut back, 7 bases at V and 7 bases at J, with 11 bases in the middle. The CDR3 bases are TGTGCCAGCACCCCAGGGAACAATTCACCCCTCCACTTT. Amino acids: CASTPGNNSPLHF.

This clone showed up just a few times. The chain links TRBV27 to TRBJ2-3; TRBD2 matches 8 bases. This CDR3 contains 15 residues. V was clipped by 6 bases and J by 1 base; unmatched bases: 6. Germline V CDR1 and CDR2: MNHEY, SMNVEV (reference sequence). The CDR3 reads CASSRSGGGTDTQYF. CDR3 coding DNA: TGTGCCAGCAGCCGCAGCGGGGGAGGCACAGATACGCAGTATTTT.

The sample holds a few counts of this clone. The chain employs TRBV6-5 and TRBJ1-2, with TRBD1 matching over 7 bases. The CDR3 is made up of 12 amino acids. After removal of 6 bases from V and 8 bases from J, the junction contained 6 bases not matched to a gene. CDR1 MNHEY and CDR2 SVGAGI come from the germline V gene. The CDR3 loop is CASRRQGRGYTF. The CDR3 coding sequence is TGTGCCAGCAGGAGACAGGGTCGAGGCTACACCTTC.

This CDR3 reads CASSFLRAGRPDTQYF. In DNA form, the CDR3 reads TGTGCCAGCAGCTTCTTAAGGGCGGGCAGGCCAGATACGCAGTATTTT. The chain carries TRBV7-9 and TRBJ2-3; tentatively, D is TRBD2 (5 bases). The CDR3 contains 16 residues. CDR1 is SEHNR, CDR2 FQNEAQ, per germline (reference sequence). V lost 3 bases and J lost 4, with 17 bases in between. Together with reference TRBV7-9 and TRBJ2-3, the CDR3 gives the full variable domain: DTGVSQNPRHKITKRGQNVTFRCDPISEHNRLYWYRQTLGQGPEFLTYFQNEAQLEKSRLLSDRFSAERPKGSFSTLEIQRTEQGDSAMYLCASSFLRAGRPDTQYFGPGTRLTVL.

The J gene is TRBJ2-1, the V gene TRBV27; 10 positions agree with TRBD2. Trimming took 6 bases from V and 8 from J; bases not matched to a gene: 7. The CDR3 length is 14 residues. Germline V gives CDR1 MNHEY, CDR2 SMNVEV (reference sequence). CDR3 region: CASRGTSALDEQFF. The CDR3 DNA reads TGTGCCAGCAGGGGGACTAGCGCACTGGATGAGCAGTTCTTC.

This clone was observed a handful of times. The DNA of the CDR3 is TGCAGTGCGATTGACAGGGGTGGCTACACCTTC. This gives the protein CSAIDRGGYTF. J is TRBJ1-2 and V is TRBV20-1; 8 bases align to TRBD1. Unmatched junction bases numbered 4, after V lost 6 bases and J lost 7 bases. Germline loops: CDR1 DFQATT, CDR2 SNEGSKA (reference sequence). The CDR3 is 11 residues long.

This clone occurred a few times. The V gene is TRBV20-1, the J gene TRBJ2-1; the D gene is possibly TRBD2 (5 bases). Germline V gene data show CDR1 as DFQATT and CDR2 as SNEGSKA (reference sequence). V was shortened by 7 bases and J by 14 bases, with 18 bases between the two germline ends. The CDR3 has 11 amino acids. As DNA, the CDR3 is TGCAGTGTTCGGACGGGATTCCTGGAGTTCTTC. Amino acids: CSVRTGFLEFF.

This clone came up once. Here the CDR3 DNA reads TGCGCCAGCAGCCCCTCCGGACCCCTTGGGGGCGAAAAACTGTTTTTT. Protein sequence: CASSPSGPLGGEKLFF. The chain has TRBV5-1 and TRBJ1-4, with D maybe TRBD1 (6 bases). Per germline, CDR1 SGHRS and CDR2 YFSETQ. The V end lost 4 bases, the J end lost 8 bases, and 21 bases lay between the germline ends. The CDR3 is 16 amino acids. The complete variable domain, with remaining parts taken from reference TRBV5-1 and TRBJ1-4, reads KAGVTQTPRYLIKTRGQQVTLSCSPISGHRSVSWYQQTPGQGLQFLFEYFSETQRNKGNFPGRFSGRQFSNSRSEMNVSTLELGDSALYLCASSPSGPLGGEKLFFGSGTQLSVL.

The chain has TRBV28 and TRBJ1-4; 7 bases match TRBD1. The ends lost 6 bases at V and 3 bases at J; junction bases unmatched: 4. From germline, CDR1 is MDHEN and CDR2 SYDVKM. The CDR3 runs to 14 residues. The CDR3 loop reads CASSAGTANEKLFF. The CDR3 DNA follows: TGTGCCAGCAGCGCCGGGACAGCTAATGAAAAACTGTTTTTT.

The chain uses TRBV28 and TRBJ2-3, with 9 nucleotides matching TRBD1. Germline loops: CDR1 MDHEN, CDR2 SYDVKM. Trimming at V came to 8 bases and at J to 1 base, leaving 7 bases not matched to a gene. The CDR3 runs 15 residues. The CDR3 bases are TGTGCCAGCCAGACAGGGGGAGGGGGCACAGATACGCAGTATTTT. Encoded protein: CASQTGGGGTDTQYF.

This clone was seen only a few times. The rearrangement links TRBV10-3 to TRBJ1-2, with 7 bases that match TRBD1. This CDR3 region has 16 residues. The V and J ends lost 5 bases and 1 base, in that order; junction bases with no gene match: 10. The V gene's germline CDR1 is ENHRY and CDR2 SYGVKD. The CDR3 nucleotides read TGTGCCATCAGTCTCGACAGGGCTTATAATAACTATGGCTACACCTTC. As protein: CAISLDRAYNNYGYTF.

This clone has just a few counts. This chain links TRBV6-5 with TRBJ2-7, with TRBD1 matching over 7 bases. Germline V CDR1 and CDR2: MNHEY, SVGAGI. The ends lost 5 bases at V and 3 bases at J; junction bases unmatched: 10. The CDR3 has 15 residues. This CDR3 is CASSTTGQTFYEQYF. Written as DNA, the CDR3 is TGTGCCAGCAGTACCACGGGACAGACATTCTACGAGCAGTACTTC.

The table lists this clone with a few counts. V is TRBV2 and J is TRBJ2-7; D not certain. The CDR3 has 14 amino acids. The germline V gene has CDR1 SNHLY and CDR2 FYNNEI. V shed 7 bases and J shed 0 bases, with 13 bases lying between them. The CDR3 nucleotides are TGTGCCAGCAACAGAGACGGCTACTCCTACGAGCAGTACTTC. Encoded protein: CASNRDGYSYEQYF. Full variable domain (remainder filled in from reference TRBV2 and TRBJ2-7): EPEVTQTPSHQVTQMGQEVILRCVPISNHLYFYWYRQILGQKVEFLVSFYNNEISEKSEIFDDQFSVERPDGSNFTLKIRSTKLEDSAMYFCASNRDGYSYEQYFGPGTRLTVT.